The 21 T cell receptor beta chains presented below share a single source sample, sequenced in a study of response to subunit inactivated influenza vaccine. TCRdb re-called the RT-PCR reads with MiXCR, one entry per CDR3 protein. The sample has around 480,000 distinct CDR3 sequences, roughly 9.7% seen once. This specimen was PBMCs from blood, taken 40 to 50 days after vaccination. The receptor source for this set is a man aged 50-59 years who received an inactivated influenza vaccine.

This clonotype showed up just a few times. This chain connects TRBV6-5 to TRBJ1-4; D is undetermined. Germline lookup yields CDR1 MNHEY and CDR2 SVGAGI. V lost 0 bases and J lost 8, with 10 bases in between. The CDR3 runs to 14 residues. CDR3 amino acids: CASSYSAAGEKLFF. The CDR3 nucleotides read TGTGCCAGCAGTTACTCGGCGGCGGGGGAAAAACTGTTTTTT.

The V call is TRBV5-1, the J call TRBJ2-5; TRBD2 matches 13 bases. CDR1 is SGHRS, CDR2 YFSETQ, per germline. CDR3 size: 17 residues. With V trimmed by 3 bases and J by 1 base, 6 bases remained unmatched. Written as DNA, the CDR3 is TGCGCCAGCAGCTGGACTAGCGGGAGAGAGGCCCAAGAGACCCAGTACTTC. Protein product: CASSWTSGREAQETQYF. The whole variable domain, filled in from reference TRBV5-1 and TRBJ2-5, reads KAGVTQTPRYLIKTRGQQVTLSCSPISGHRSVSWYQQTPGQGLQFLFEYFSETQRNKGNFPGRFSGRQFSNSRSEMNVSTLELGDSALYLCASSWTSGREAQETQYFGPGTRLLVL.

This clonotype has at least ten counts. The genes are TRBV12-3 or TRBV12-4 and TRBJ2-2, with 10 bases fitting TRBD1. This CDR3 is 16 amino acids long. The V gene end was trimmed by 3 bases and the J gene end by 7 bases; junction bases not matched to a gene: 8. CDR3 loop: CASSFYPGQGSGELFF. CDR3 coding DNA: TGTGCCAGCAGTTTCTACCCGGGACAGGGGAGCGGGGAGCTGTTTTTT.

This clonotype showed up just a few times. This CDR3 reads CAISEPGDEQYF. For the CDR3, the DNA is TGTGCCATCAGTGAGCCGGGGGACGAGCAGTACTTC. The V gene is TRBV10-3, the J gene TRBJ2-7, with D tentatively TRBD2 (6 bases). V was shortened by 2 bases and J by 5 bases, with 7 bases between the two germline ends. Germline V gene lookup returns CDR1 ENHRY and CDR2 SYGVKD. CDR3 length equals 12 residues.

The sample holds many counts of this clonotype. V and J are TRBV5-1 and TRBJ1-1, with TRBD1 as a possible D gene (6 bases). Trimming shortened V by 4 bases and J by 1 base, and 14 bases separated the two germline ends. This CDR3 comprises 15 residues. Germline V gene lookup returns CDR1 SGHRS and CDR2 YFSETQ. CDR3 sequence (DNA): TGCGCCAGCAGCACAACGGGACACGGGAACACTGAAGCTTTCTTT. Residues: CASSTTGHGNTEAFF.

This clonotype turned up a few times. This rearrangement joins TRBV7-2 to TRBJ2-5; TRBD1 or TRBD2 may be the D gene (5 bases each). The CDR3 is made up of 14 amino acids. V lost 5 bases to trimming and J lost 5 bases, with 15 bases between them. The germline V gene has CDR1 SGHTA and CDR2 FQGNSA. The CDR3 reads CASSLGTWQETQYF. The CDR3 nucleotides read TGTGCCAGCAGCCTTGGGACCTGGCAGGAGACCCAGTACTTC.

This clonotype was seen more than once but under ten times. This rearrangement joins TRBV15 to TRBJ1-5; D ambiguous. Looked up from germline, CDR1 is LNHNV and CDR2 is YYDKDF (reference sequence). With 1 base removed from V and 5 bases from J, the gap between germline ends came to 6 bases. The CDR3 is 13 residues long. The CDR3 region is CATSRAGDQPQHF. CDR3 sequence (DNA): TGTGCCACCAGCAGAGCCGGGGATCAGCCCCAGCATTTT.

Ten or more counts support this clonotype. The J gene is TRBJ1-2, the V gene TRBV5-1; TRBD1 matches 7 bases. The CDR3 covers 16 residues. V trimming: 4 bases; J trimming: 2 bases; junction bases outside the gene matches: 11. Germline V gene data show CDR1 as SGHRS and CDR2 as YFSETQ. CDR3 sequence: CASSPGQTRLNYGYTF. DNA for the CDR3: TGCGCCAGCAGCCCGGGACAGACCAGGCTGAACTATGGCTACACCTTC.

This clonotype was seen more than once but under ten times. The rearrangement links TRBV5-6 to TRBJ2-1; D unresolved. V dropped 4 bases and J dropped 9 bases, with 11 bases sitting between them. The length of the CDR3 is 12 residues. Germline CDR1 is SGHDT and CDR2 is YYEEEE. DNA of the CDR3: TGTGCCAGCAGCGTGGCCGACGGTGAGCAGTTCTTC. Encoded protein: CASSVADGEQFF.

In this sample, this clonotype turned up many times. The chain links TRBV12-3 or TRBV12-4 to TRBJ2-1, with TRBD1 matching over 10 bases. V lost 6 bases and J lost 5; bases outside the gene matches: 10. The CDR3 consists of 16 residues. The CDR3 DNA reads TGTGCCAGCAGCCGACAGGGGGCGAATAGCGACAATGAGCAGTTCTTC. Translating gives CASSRQGANSDNEQFF.

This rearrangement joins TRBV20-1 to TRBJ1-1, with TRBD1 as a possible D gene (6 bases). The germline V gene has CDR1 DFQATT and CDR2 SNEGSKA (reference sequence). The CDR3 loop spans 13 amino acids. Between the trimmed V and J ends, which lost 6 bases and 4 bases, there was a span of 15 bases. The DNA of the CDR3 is TGCAGTGCAAAAAAACAGGGACTCACTGAAGCTTTCTTT. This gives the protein CSAKKQGLTEAFF.

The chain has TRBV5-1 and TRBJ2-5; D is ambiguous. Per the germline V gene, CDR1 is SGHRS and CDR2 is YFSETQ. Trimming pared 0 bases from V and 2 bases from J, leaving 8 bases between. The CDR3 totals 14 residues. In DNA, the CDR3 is TGCGCCAGCAGCTTGGCCGCGAGACAAGAGACCCAGTACTTC. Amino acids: CASSLAARQETQYF.

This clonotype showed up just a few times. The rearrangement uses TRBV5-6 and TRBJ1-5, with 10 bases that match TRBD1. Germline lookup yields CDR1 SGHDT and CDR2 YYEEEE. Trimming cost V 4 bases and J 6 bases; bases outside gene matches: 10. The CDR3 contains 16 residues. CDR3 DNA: TGTGCCAGCAGCGGATGGACAGGGGGTTGGGGTCAGCCCCAGCATTTT. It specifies CASSGWTGGWGQPQHF.

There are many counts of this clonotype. CDR3 protein: CASSRIGGNTEAFF. The CDR3 DNA reads TGTGCCAGCAGCCGGATAGGAGGGAACACTGAAGCTTTCTTT. The chain is built from TRBV5-5 and TRBJ1-1; D unclear. The CDR3 runs to 14 residues. Germline CDR1 is SGHKS and CDR2 is YYEKEE (reference sequence). V dropped 4 bases and J dropped 1 base, with 11 bases sitting between them.

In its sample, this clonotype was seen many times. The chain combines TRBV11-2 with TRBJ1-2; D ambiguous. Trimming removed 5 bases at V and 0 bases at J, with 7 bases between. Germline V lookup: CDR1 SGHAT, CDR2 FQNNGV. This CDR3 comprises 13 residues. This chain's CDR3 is CASSATANYGYTF. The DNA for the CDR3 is TGTGCCAGCAGCGCGACGGCTAACTATGGCTACACCTTC.

CDR3 residues: CASSTTEPLYGYTF. CDR3 DNA sequence: TGTGCCAGCAGCACCACAGAACCGCTCTATGGCTACACCTTC. The chain joins TRBV7-9 to TRBJ1-2, with D unclear. The CDR3 covers 14 residues. The germline V gene encodes CDR1 SEHNR and CDR2 FQNEAQ (reference sequence). The V and J ends lost 5 bases and 4 bases respectively, with 14 bases between them.

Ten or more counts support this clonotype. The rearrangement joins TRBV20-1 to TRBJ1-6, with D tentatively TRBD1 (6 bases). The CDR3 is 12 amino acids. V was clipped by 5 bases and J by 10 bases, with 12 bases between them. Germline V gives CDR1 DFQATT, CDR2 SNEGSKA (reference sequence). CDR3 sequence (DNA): TGCAGTGCTCCCGAGGGGGACTCACCCCTCCACTTT. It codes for CSAPEGDSPLHF.

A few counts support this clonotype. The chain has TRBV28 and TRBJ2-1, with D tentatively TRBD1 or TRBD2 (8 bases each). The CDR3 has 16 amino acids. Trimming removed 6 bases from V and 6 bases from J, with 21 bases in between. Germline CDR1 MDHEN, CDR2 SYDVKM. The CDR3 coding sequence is TGTGCCAGCAGACCATATAGCGGGACAGGTACCAATGAGCAGTTCTTC. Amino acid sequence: CASRPYSGTGTNEQFF.

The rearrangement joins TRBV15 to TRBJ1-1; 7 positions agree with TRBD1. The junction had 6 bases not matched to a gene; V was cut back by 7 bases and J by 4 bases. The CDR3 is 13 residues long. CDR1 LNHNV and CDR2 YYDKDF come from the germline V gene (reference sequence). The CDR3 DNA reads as TGTGCCACCAAAAGAGGGGGCGTCACTGAAGCTTTCTTT. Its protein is CATKRGGVTEAFF.

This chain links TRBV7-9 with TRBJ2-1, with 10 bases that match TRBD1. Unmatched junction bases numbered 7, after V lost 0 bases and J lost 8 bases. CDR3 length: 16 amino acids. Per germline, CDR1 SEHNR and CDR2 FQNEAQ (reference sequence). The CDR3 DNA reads TGTGCCAGCAGCTTAGCGTCCGGACAGGGGGTCCATGAGCAGTTCTTC. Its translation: CASSLASGQGVHEQFF.

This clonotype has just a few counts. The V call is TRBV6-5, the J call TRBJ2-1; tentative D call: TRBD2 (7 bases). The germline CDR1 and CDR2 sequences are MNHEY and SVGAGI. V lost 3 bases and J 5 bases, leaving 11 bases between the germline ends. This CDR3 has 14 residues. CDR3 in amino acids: CASSYTGGNNEQFF. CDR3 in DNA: TGTGCCAGCAGTTATACGGGGGGCAACAATGAGCAGTTCTTC.